The rows below give T cell receptor beta chains drawn from one sample of a study of blood T cell repertoires in COVID-19. Profiled with immunoSEQ multiplex PCR; TCRdb holds only in-frame clones, not every one. The sample lists about 300,000 clones; less than 85% were seen once. The sample was PBMCs or T cells enriched from blood (not recorded which). The origin of the receptors is a woman aged 50 to 60 who had recovered from COVID-19. The CDR3 runs from the conserved cysteine through the conserved F or W. Each record gives: J gene, clone size, V gene, D gene, CDR3 DNA, CDR3 protein. D genes are given only for firm matches. Part of the rows lack a size; the others show once, few, many or a class for expanded clones.

>TRBJ2-7|.|TRBV5-1|.
TGCGCCAGCAGGGTTGACAGTGCCGTCTACGAGCAGTACTTC
CASRVDSAVYEQYF
>TRBJ2-1|.|TRBV19|.
TGTGCCAGTAGTATAGATGGTGCAGGGTTATACAATGAGCAGTTCTTC
CASSIDGAGLYNEQFF
>TRBJ2-7|.|TRBV5-1|.
TGCGCCAGCAGCTTGGGTCTGCTCCAGGGTCCCTACGAGCAGTACTTC
CASSLGLLQGPYEQYF
>TRBJ2-1|.|TRBV3-1/TRBV3-2|.
TGTGCCAGCAGCCAAGATCGAGAGAATGAGCAGTTCTTC
CASSQDRENEQFF
>TRBJ1-3|.|TRBV28|.
TGTGCCAGCAGGCCAGAACCAGGGGTCCCCTCTGGAAACACCATATATTTT
CASRPEPGVPSGNTIYF
>TRBJ1-6|.|TRBV28|.
TGTGCCAGCAGTTTATCTTTGGGGGGGGCGAGTAATTCACCCCTCCACTTT
CASSLSLGGASNSPLHF
>TRBJ1-2|.|TRBV18|TRBD1
TGTGCCAGCTCACCACTGGACAGGGCGGAAGGCTACACCTTC
CASSPLDRAEGYTF
>TRBJ2-1|once|TRBV6-5|.
TGTGCCAGCAAACGGGACGCTGGGACTCACAATGAGCAGTTCTTC
CASKRDAGTHNEQFF
>TRBJ1-1|.|TRBV5-1|.
TGCGCCAGCAGCTTGTCGGGGAGGTCGACTGAAGCTTTCTTT
CASSLSGRSTEAFF
>TRBJ1-4|.|TRBV28|.
TGTGCCAGCACTTCCCCCCCGAATGAAAAACTGTTTTTT
CASTSPPNEKLFF
>TRBJ2-4|.|TRBV9|.
TGTGCCAGCAGCCCCGGGTTCGGGGTTGGCAAAAACATTCAGTACTTC
CASSPGFGVGKNIQYF
>TRBJ1-5|few|TRBV6-1|.
TGTGCCAGCAGTGAAAGGGCTCGGGGGGCTCATCAGCCCCAGCATTTT
CASSERARGAHQPQHF
>TRBJ2-2|.|TRBV7-2|.
TGTGCCAGCAGCTTAGCGATCGAGTACACCGGGGAGCTGTTTTTT
CASSLAIEYTGELFF
>TRBJ1-5|.|TRBV2|TRBD1
TGTGCCAGCAGTGAACTCGGGACAGACAATCAGCCCCAGCATTTT
CASSELGTDNQPQHF
>TRBJ1-3|.|TRBV15|.
TGTGCCACCAGCAGAGATTTGGCGGGGGCGACTGGAAACACCATATATTTT
CATSRDLAGATGNTIYF
>TRBJ1-6|.|TRBV5-1|.
TGCGCCAGCAGTTCGGGCCGACAGTCAGGGGTTTCACCCCTCCACTTT
CASSSGRQSGVSPLHF
>TRBJ1-3|.|TRBV7-2|TRBD1
TGTGCCAGCAGCTCTGCGACAGGGGCTGGAAACACCATATATTTT
CASSSATGAGNTIYF
>TRBJ2-1|once|TRBV6-5|TRBD2
TGTGCCAGCAGGTTTGAGCGGGGAAACAATGAGCAGTTCTTC
CASRFERGNNEQFF
>TRBJ2-7|once|TRBV6-5|TRBD1
TGTGCCAGCAGTAATTCCCCAGGGACAGCCTACGAGCAGTACTTC
CASSNSPGTAYEQYF
>TRBJ2-3|.|TRBV30|TRBD2
TGTGCCTGGAGTTGGGGGGGACTAGCGGTAGATACGCAGTATTTT
CAWSWGGLAVDTQYF
>TRBJ2-3|.|TRBV4-1|TRBD1
TGCGCCAGCAGCCTTGGACAGGGGACAGATACGCAGTATTTT
CASSLGQGTDTQYF
>TRBJ2-3|.|TRBV3-1/TRBV3-2|.
TGTGCCAGCAGCCAAGGCCGATCTCTAGTGATCCAGTATTTT
CASSQGRSLVIQYF
>TRBJ2-5|.|TRBV3-1/TRBV3-2|.
TGTGCCAGCAGCCAAAGGACTGTCCAAGAGACCCAGTACTTC
CASSQRTVQETQYF
>TRBJ1-2|few|TRBV2|.
TGTGCCAGCAGAACAGGTGCCTATGGCTACACCTTC
CASRTGAYGYTF
>TRBJ2-7|.|TRBV7-9|.
TGTGCCAGCAGTCGGGACACTACCTACGAGCAGTACTTC
CASSRDTTYEQYF
>TRBJ1-5|.|TRBV27|.
TGTGCCAGCAGTTTGAGGTTCAGCTCCAGAAGCAATCAGCCCCAGCATTTT
CASSLRFSSRSNQPQHF
>TRBJ2-7|.|TRBV11-2|TRBD2
TGTGCCAGCAGCTTAGTTCAGCGGGAGGCCCCCTCCTACGAGCAGTACTTC
CASSLVQREAPSYEQYF
>TRBJ2-2|.|TRBV30|TRBD2
TGTGCCTGGTCCGGGGGGTCTTACACCGGGGAGCTGTTTTTT
CAWSGGSYTGELFF
>TRBJ1-2|.|TRBV15|.
TGTGCCACCAGCAGAGGGGGGGTCGGCTATGGCTACACCTTC
CATSRGGVGYGYTF
>TRBJ1-6|.|TRBV27|.
TGTGCCAGCAGTTTAGCAACTCGAGGCAGAGTTAATTCACCCCTCCACTTT
CASSLATRGRVNSPLHF
>TRBJ1-1|.|TRBV6-5|TRBD1
TGTGCCAGCAGTTACTCGAGACAGGGAACTGAAGCTTTCTTT
CASSYSRQGTEAFF
>TRBJ2-1|few|TRBV11-3|TRBD1
TGTGCCAGCAGCCCATACCGTGGGACAGGGGCCTACAATGAGCAGTTCTTC
CASSPYRGTGAYNEQFF
>TRBJ1-5|.|TRBV24-1|TRBD1
TGTGCCACCAGTCACGGACAGGGCAATCAGCCCCAGCATTTT
CATSHGQGNQPQHF
>TRBJ1-3|.|TRBV6-5|.
TGTGCCAGCAGCAACGACATATTCGGAAACACCATATATTTT
CASSNDIFGNTIYF
>TRBJ1-2|.|TRBV7-2|TRBD1
TGTGCCAGCAGCTTGATGGGGACAGGTGGGGGCTACACCTTC
CASSLMGTGGGYTF
>TRBJ1-4|once|TRBV28|TRBD1
TGTGCCAGCAGTTTATGGGGGACAGGGGCAACTAATGAAAAACTGTTTTTT
CASSLWGTGATNEKLFF
>TRBJ1-5|once|TRBV6-5|.
TGTGCCAGCAGTACGACTGACAATCAGCCCCAGCATTTT
CASSTTDNQPQHF
>TRBJ1-5|.|TRBV7-2|TRBD1
TGTGCCAGCAGCTCGGACAGGGTTCAGCCCCAGCATTTT
CASSSDRVQPQHF
>TRBJ2-1|.|TRBV6-5|TRBD1
TGTGCCAGCAGTCCGGGACAGTACAATGAGCAGTTCTTC
CASSPGQYNEQFF
>TRBJ1-3|.|TRBV9|TRBD1
TGTGCCAGCAGCGAGGACAGGGGCGGAAACACCATATATTTT
CASSEDRGGNTIYF